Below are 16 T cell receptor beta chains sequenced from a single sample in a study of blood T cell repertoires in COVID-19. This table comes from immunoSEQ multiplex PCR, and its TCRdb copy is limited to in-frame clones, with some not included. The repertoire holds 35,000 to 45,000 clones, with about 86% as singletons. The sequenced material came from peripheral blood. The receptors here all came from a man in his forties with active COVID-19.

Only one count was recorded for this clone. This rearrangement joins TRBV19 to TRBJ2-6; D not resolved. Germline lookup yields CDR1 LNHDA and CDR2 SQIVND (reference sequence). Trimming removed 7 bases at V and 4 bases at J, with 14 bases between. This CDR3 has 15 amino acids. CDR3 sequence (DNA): TGTGCCAGTACCGACGGGTCTGCAGGGGCCAACGTCCTGACTTTC. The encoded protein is CASTDGSAGANVLTF.

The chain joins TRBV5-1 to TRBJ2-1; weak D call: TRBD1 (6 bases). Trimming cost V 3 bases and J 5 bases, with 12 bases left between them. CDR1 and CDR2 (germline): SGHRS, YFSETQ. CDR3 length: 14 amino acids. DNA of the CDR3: TGCGCCAGCAGCTGGGGCCAGGGGCACAATGAGCAGTTCTTC. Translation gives CASSWGQGHNEQFF.

The CDR3 sequence: CASSVMTYGEQYF. The CDR3, as DNA: TGTGCCAGTAGTGTGATGACTTACGGCGAGCAGTACTTC. This sequence joins TRBV19 and TRBJ2-7; D is unclear. Germline V gives CDR1 LNHDA, CDR2 SQIVND (reference sequence). The CDR3 extends over 13 amino acids. Trimming removed 5 bases from V and 6 bases from J, with 14 bases in between.

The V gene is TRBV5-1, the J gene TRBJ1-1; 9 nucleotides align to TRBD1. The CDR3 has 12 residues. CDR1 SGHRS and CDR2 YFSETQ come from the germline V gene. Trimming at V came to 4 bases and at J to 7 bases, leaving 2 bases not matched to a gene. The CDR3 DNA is TGCGCCAGCAGCCGACAGGGGGGTGAAGCTTTCTTT. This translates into CASSRQGGEAFF.

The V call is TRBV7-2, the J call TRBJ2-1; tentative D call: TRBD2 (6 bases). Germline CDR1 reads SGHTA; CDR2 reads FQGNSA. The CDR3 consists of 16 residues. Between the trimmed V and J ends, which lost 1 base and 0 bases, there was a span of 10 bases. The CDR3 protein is CASSLEVGGSYNEQFF. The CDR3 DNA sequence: TGTGCCAGCAGCTTAGAGGTGGGGGGCTCCTACAATGAGCAGTTCTTC.

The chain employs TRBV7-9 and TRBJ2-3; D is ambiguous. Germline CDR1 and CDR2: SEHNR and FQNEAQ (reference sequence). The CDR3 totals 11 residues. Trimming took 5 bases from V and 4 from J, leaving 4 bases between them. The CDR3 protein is CASSQSDTQYF. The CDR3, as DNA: TGTGCCAGCAGCCAGTCAGATACGCAGTATTTT.

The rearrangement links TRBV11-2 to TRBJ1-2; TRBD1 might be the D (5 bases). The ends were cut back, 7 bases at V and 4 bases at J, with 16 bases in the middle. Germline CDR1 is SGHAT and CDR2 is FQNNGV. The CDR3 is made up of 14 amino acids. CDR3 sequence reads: CASIPVQGLYGYTF. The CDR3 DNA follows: TGTGCCAGCATCCCTGTCCAGGGACTCTATGGCTACACCTTC.

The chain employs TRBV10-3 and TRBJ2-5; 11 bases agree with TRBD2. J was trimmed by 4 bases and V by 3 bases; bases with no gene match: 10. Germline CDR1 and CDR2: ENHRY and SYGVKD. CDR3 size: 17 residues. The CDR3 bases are TGTGCCATCAGTGAAAGTGGAACTAGCGGGAGAGGAGAGACCCAGTACTTC. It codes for CAISESGTSGRGETQYF.

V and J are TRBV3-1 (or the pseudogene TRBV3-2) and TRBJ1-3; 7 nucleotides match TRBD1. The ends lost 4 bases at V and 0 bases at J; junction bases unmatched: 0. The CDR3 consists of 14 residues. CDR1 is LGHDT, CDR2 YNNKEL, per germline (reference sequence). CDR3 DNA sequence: TGTGCCAGCAGCCGGGACAGCTCTGGAAACACCATATATTTT. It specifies CASSRDSSGNTIYF.

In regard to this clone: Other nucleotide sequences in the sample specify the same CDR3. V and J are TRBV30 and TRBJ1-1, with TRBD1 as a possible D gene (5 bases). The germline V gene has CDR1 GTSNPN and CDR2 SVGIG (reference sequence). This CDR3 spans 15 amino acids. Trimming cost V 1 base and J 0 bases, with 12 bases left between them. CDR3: CAWSAGTPMNTEAFF. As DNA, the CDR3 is TGTGCCTGGAGTGCGGGGACTCCGATGAACACTGAAGCTTTCTTT.

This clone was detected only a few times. The CDR3 DNA follows: TGTGCCAGCAGTTCCAGGGTTGGCGAGCAGTACTTC. Translation gives CASSSRVGEQYF. The chain couples TRBV7-9 to TRBJ2-7; TRBD1 might be the D (5 bases). V shed 6 bases and J shed 6 bases, with 12 bases lying between them. From germline, CDR1 is SEHNR and CDR2 FQNEAQ (reference sequence). This CDR3 region has 12 residues.

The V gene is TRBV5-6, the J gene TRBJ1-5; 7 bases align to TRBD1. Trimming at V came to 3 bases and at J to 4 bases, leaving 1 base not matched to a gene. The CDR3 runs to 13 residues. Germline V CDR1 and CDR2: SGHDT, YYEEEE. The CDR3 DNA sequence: TGTGCCAGCAGCTCGACAGGGAATCAGCCCCAGCATTTT. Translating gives CASSSTGNQPQHF.

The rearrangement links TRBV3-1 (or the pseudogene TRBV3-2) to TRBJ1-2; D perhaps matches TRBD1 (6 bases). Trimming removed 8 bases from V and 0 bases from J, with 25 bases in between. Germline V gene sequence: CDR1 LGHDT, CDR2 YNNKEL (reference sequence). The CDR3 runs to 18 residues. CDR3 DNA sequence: TGTGCCAGCCAGCCAGGACTAGTACAGGGCCCCTCTAACTATGGCTACACCTTC. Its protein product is CASQPGLVQGPSNYGYTF.

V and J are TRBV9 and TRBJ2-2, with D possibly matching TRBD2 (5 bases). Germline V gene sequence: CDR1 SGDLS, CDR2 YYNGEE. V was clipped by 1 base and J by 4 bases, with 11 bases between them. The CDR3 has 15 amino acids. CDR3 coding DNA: TGTGCCAGCAGCGTAAGCGGCCCGGGCACCGGGGAGCTGTTTTTT. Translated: CASSVSGPGTGELFF.

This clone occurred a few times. The DNA for the CDR3 is TGTGCCAGCAGCTTAGATAGGGACAGGGAAGCTTTCTTT. Its protein is CASSLDRDREAFF. The chain is built from TRBV11-2 and TRBJ1-1; the match to TRBD1 covers 8 bases. Germline-derived CDR1 and CDR2 are SGHAT and FQNNGV. V lost 0 bases to trimming and J lost 8 bases; unmatched junction nucleotides: 2. The CDR3 is 13 amino acids.

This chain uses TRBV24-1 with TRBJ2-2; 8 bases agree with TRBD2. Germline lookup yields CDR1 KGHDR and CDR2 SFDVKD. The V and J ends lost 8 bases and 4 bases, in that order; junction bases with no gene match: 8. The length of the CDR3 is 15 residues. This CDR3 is CATTGGPEATGELFF. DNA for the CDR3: TGTGCCACCACGGGGGGGCCGGAGGCCACCGGGGAGCTGTTTTTT.